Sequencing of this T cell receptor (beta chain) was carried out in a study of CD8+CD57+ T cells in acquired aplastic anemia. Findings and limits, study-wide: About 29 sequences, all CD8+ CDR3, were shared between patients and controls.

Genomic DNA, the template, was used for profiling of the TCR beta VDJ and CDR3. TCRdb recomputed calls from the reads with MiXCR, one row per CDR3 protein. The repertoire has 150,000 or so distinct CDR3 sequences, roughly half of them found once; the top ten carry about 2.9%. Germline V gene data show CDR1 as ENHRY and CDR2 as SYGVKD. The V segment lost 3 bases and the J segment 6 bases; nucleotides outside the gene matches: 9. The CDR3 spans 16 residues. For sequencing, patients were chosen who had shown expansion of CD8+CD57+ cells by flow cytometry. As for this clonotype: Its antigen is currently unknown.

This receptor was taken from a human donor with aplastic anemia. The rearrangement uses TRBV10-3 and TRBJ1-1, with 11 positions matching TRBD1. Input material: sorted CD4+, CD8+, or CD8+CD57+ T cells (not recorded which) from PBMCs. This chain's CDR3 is CAISEVTGQGAAEAFF. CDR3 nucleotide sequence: TGTGCCATCAGTGAAGTAACAGGACAGGGGGCAGCTGAAGCTTTCTTT.